This TCR beta chain was captured by sequencing in a study of technical replicates of blood from a few donors. Trimming cost V 7 bases and J 2 bases, with 17 bases left between them. The CDR3 spans 15 residues. Germline V gives CDR1 LNHDA, CDR2 SQIVND (reference sequence). The protocol was immunoSEQ multiplex PCR, while the TCRdb copy is restricted to in-frame clones and leaves out a portion. There are about 88,000 clones in the sample; around 94% occur only once, and approximately 0.25% lies in the top ten. The clonotype originates from a human donor in good health. Material for sequencing was T cells isolated from PBMCs. V is TRBV19 and J is TRBJ2-5; a weak D match, TRBD1 (6 bases). The CDR3 reads CASTAATGHQETQYF. CDR3 in DNA: TGTGCCAGTACTGCGGCCACAGGGCATCAAGAGACCCAGTACTTC. The full variable domain, completed using reference TRBV19 and TRBJ2-5, is DGGITQSPKYLFRKEGQNVTLSCEQNLNHDAMYWYRQDPGQGLRLIYYSQIVNDFQKGDIAEGYSVSREKKESFPLTVTSAQKNPTAFYLCASTAATGHQETQYFGPGTRLLVL.